Listed below are T cell receptor beta chains from one sample, sequenced in a study of blood T cell repertoires in COVID-19. Assay used: immunoSEQ multiplex PCR; TCRdb lists only in-frame clones, some missing. The profile shows roughly 90,000 clones, roughly nine tenths of them singletons. The material sequenced was peripheral blood. The receptors come from a human donor with active COVID-19. The donor label of this sample is uncertain. CDR3s include the opening cysteine and the closing phenylalanine or tryptophan. A D gene is named only where the DNA matches it firmly. Clone size is given for some rows only: seen once, a few or many times, or a class if the clone is expanded.

v_gene: TRBV2
abundance: -
j_gene: TRBJ2-7
d_gene: -
CDR3aa: CASSIDQGSFYEQYF
CDR3nt: TGTGCCAGCAGTATCGATCAGGGGTCATTCTACGAGCAGTACTTC

v_gene: TRBV29-1
abundance: -
j_gene: TRBJ1-1
d_gene: -
CDR3aa: CSALVLVNTEAFF
CDR3nt: TGCAGCGCTCTCGTACTGGTGAACACTGAAGCTTTCTTT

v_gene: TRBV14
abundance: -
j_gene: TRBJ2-2
d_gene: TRBD1
CDR3aa: CASSQDGQGRGLTGELFF
CDR3nt: TGTGCCAGCAGCCAAGACGGACAGGGACGAGGTCTTACCGGGGAGCTGTTTTTT

v_gene: TRBV27
abundance: -
j_gene: TRBJ2-7
d_gene: -
CDR3aa: CASSLSGGYEQYF
CDR3nt: TGTGCCAGCAGTTTATCCGGGGGCTACGAGCAGTACTTC

v_gene: TRBV3-1/TRBV3-2
abundance: few
j_gene: TRBJ2-7
d_gene: -
CDR3aa: CASSQLGLEQYF
CDR3nt: TGTGCCAGCAGCCAACTGGGCCTGGAGCAGTACTTC

v_gene: TRBV5-4
abundance: -
j_gene: TRBJ1-6
d_gene: -
CDR3aa: CASSLDRGVGSPLHF
CDR3nt: TGTGCCAGCAGCTTGGATCGGGGGGTCGGTTCACCCCTCCACTTT

v_gene: TRBV19
abundance: -
j_gene: TRBJ2-3
d_gene: TRBD1
CDR3aa: CASRIGQGSTDTQYF
CDR3nt: TGTGCCAGTAGGATAGGACAGGGGAGCACAGATACGCAGTATTTT

v_gene: TRBV11-2
abundance: -
j_gene: TRBJ2-3
d_gene: TRBD1
CDR3aa: CASSLWSQGKKPGTDTQYF
CDR3nt: TGTGCCAGCAGCTTATGGTCACAGGGGAAAAAACCGGGCACAGATACGCAGTATTTT

v_gene: TRBV6-5
abundance: -
j_gene: TRBJ2-3
d_gene: TRBD2
CDR3aa: CASRPGGGQDTQYF
CDR3nt: TGTGCCAGCAGGCCGGGGGGGGGTCAAGATACGCAGTATTTT

v_gene: TRBV9
abundance: -
j_gene: TRBJ2-1
d_gene: TRBD1
CDR3aa: CASSANRGSVNEQFF
CDR3nt: TGTGCCAGCAGCGCAAACAGGGGCAGTGTCAATGAGCAGTTCTTC

v_gene: TRBV9
abundance: once
j_gene: TRBJ2-2
d_gene: -
CDR3aa: CASSSGRTPNTGELFF
CDR3nt: TGTGCCAGCAGCAGTGGCCGGACTCCGAACACCGGGGAGCTGTTTTTT

v_gene: TRBV5-1
abundance: -
j_gene: TRBJ2-1
d_gene: TRBD2
CDR3aa: CASSWERGQNNEQFF
CDR3nt: TGCGCCAGCAGCTGGGAGCGGGGGCAAAACAATGAGCAGTTCTTC

v_gene: TRBV7-8
abundance: -
j_gene: TRBJ1-1
d_gene: -
CDR3aa: CASSLLGQTPNTEAFF
CDR3nt: TGTGCCAGCAGCTTATTGGGGCAGACCCCGAACACTGAAGCTTTCTTT

v_gene: TRBV9
abundance: -
j_gene: TRBJ2-7
d_gene: TRBD2
CDR3aa: CASSERGGYVGEQYF
CDR3nt: TGTGCCAGCAGCGAGCGGGGAGGCTATGTTGGGGAGCAGTACTTC

v_gene: TRBV9
abundance: -
j_gene: TRBJ1-1
d_gene: -
CDR3aa: CASSPGGPGTEAFF
CDR3nt: TGTGCCAGCAGCCCCGGGGGACCGGGCACTGAAGCTTTCTTT

v_gene: TRBV6-5
abundance: -
j_gene: TRBJ2-2
d_gene: TRBD1
CDR3aa: CASRRDSAGELFF
CDR3nt: TGTGCCAGCAGGAGGGACAGCGCCGGGGAGCTGTTTTTT

v_gene: TRBV5-5
abundance: few
j_gene: TRBJ2-7
d_gene: -
CDR3aa: CASSLARAYEQYF
CDR3nt: TGTGCCAGCAGCTTGGCCAGGGCGTACGAGCAGTACTTC

v_gene: TRBV6-6
abundance: -
j_gene: TRBJ2-1
d_gene: TRBD2
CDR3aa: CASSYTTSGGAGEQFF
CDR3nt: TGTGCCAGCAGTTACACAACTAGCGGGGGGGCCGGTGAGCAGTTCTTC

v_gene: TRBV18
abundance: -
j_gene: TRBJ1-1
d_gene: -
CDR3aa: CASSQGENTEAFF
CDR3nt: TGTGCCAGCTCACAGGGGGAGAACACTGAAGCTTTCTTT

v_gene: TRBV6-2/TRBV6-3
abundance: -
j_gene: TRBJ2-5
d_gene: TRBD1
CDR3aa: CASSRDRQETQYF
CDR3nt: TGTGCCAGCAGTCGGGACAGACAAGAGACCCAGTACTTC

v_gene: TRBV5-1
abundance: -
j_gene: TRBJ1-1
d_gene: -
CDR3aa: CASSSGLTNTEAFF
CDR3nt: TGCGCCAGCAGCTCGGGTCTCACTAACACTGAAGCTTTCTTT

v_gene: TRBV5-5
abundance: -
j_gene: TRBJ1-6
d_gene: -
CDR3aa: CASSQTQTGTSPLHF
CDR3nt: TGTGCCAGCAGTCAGACACAAACAGGGACTTCACCCCTCCACTTT

v_gene: TRBV6-5
abundance: -
j_gene: TRBJ1-4
d_gene: TRBD1
CDR3aa: CASSYQFDRDNEKLFF
CDR3nt: TGTGCCAGCAGTTATCAATTTGACAGGGATAATGAAAAACTGTTTTTT

v_gene: TRBV9
abundance: -
j_gene: TRBJ2-5
d_gene: TRBD2
CDR3aa: CASSVGAGGNQETQYF
CDR3nt: TGTGCCAGCAGCGTAGGTGCGGGGGGAAACCAAGAGACCCAGTACTTC

v_gene: TRBV6-5
abundance: -
j_gene: TRBJ1-5
d_gene: -
CDR3aa: CASSTGSRAPQHF
CDR3nt: TGTGCCAGCAGTACAGGGAGTCGGGCGCCCCAGCATTTT

v_gene: TRBV5-1
abundance: -
j_gene: TRBJ1-2
d_gene: TRBD1
CDR3aa: CASSLVVGTGSSSGYTF
CDR3nt: TGCGCCAGCAGCTTGGTCGTCGGGACAGGGAGTTCATCTGGCTACACCTTC

v_gene: TRBV7-2
abundance: -
j_gene: TRBJ2-5
d_gene: -
CDR3aa: CASSSPPGRETQYF
CDR3nt: TGTGCCAGCAGCTCCCCGCCTGGGAGAGAGACCCAGTACTTC

v_gene: TRBV11-3
abundance: -
j_gene: TRBJ2-1
d_gene: TRBD1
CDR3aa: CASSASRSGQANNEQFF
CDR3nt: TGTGCCAGCAGCGCGAGTCGGTCCGGACAGGCTAACAATGAGCAGTTCTTC

v_gene: TRBV25-1
abundance: once
j_gene: TRBJ2-3
d_gene: TRBD2
CDR3aa: CASSEGSGAHTDTQYF
CDR3nt: TGTGCCAGCAGTGAGGGTAGCGGGGCCCACACAGATACGCAGTATTTT

v_gene: TRBV7-9
abundance: -
j_gene: TRBJ2-1
d_gene: TRBD1
CDR3aa: CASNRDSYNEQFF
CDR3nt: TGTGCCAGCAACCGGGACAGCTACAATGAGCAGTTCTTC

v_gene: TRBV28
abundance: -
j_gene: TRBJ1-4
d_gene: -
CDR3aa: CASSFRGATNEKLFF
CDR3nt: TGTGCCAGCAGTTTCAGGGGTGCGACTAATGAAAAACTGTTTTTT

v_gene: TRBV11-2
abundance: few
j_gene: TRBJ2-7
d_gene: TRBD1
CDR3aa: CASSQDRVPSPPRAEQYF
CDR3nt: TGTGCCAGCAGCCAGGACAGGGTCCCGTCTCCCCCGCGTGCCGAGCAGTACTTC

v_gene: TRBV3-1/TRBV3-2
abundance: -
j_gene: TRBJ1-2
d_gene: -
CDR3aa: CASSQDLALTGIYGYTF
CDR3nt: TGTGCCAGCAGCCAAGATCTTGCCCTAACAGGGATCTATGGCTACACCTTC

v_gene: TRBV7-2
abundance: -
j_gene: TRBJ1-5
d_gene: -
CDR3aa: CASSLSGNSNQPQHF
CDR3nt: TGTGCCAGCAGCTTAAGTGGCAATAGCAATCAGCCCCAGCATTTT

v_gene: TRBV11-2
abundance: -
j_gene: TRBJ2-1
d_gene: TRBD2
CDR3aa: CASRAGRGGLNEQFF
CDR3nt: TGTGCCAGCAGAGCGGGGCGGGGGGGCCTCAATGAGCAGTTCTTC

v_gene: TRBV5-1
abundance: -
j_gene: TRBJ1-1
d_gene: -
CDR3aa: CASSLEGVGEAFF
CDR3nt: TGCGCCAGCAGCTTGGAGGGGGTAGGGGAAGCTTTCTTT